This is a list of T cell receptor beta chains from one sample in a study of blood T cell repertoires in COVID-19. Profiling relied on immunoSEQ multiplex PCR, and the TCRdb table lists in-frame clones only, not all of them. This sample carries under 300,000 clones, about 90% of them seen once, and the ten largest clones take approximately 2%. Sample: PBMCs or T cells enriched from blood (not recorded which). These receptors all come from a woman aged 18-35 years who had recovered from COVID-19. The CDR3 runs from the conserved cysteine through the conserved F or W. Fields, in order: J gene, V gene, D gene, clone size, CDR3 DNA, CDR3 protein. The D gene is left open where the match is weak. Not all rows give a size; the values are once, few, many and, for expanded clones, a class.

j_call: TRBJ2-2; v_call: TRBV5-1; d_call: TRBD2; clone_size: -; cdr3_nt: TGCGCCAGCAGCACGGGACTAGCGGGGGGGCCCGGCGGGGAGCTGTTTTTT; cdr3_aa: CASSTGLAGGPGGELFF
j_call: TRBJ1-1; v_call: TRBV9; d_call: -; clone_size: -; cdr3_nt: TGTGCCAGCAGCGATTCGGTACAGACCATGAACACTGAAGCTTTCTTT; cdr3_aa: CASSDSVQTMNTEAFF
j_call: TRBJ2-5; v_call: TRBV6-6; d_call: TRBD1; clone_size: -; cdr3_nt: TGTGCCAGCAGTTACGGGCAGGGGGCCGTAGAGACCCAGTACTTC; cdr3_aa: CASSYGQGAVETQYF
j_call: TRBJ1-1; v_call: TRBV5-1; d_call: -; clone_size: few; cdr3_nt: TGCGCCAGCAGCTTGGGGGGCATACGGAACACTGAAGCTTTCTTT; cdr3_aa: CASSLGGIRNTEAFF
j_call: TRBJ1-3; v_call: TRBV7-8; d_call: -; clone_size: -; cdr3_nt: TGTGCCAGCAGCCCCCTCTATCTGGGAAACACCATATATTTT; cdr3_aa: CASSPLYLGNTIYF
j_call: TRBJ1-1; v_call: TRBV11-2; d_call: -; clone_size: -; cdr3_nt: TGTGCCAGCAGCTTAGGAGTAGGGAGATCGAACACTGAAGCTTTCTTT; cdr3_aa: CASSLGVGRSNTEAFF
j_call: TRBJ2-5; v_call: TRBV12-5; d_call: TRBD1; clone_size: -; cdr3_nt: TGTGCTAGTGGTCCCAGACAGGGGGCTTATTTAGAGACCCAGTACTTC; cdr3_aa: CASGPRQGAYLETQYF
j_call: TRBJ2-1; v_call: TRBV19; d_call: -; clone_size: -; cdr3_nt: TGTGCCAGTAGTACGACAGGGGTCCGTAGGCTAGCGGAGAACAATGAGCAGTTCTTC; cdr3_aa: CASSTTGVRRLAENNEQFF
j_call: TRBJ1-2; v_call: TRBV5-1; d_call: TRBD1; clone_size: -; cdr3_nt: TGCGCCAGCAGCTTGGCACGGGACAGGGGCTATGGCTACACCTTC; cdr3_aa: CASSLARDRGYGYTF
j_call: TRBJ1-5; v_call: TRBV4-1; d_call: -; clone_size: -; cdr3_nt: TGCGCCAGCAGCCAAGCAGGGGCGGACAATCAGCCCCAGCATTTT; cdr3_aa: CASSQAGADNQPQHF
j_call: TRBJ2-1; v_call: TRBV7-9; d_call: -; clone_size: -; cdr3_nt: TGTGCCAGCAGCTTAGAATCTTCCGGGACAGAGCAGTTCTTC; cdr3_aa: CASSLESSGTEQFF
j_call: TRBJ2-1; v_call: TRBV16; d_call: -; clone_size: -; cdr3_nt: TGTGCCAGCAGCCGCGGACAGTACAATGAGCAGTTCTTC; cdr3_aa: CASSRGQYNEQFF
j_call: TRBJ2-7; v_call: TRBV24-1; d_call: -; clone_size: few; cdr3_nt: TGTGCCACCAGTGACGCCGGGGGTAGGGTTCAGTACTTC; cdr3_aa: CATSDAGGRVQYF
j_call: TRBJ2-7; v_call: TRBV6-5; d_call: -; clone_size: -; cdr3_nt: TGTGCCAGCAAGGGCAGGGAATACGAGCAGTACTTC; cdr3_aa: CASKGREYEQYF
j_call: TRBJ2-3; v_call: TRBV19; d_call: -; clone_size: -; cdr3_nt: TGTGCCAGTAGTCCCCTAACAGCCACAGATACGCAGTATTTT; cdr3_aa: CASSPLTATDTQYF
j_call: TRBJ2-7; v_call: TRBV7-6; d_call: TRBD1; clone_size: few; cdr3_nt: TGTGCCAGCAGCACCCGGGACAGGGACGAGCAGTACTTC; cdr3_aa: CASSTRDRDEQYF
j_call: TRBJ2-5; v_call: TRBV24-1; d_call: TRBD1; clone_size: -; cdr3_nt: TGTGCCACCAGTGAGCGTAGCAGGGGGAAAGAGACCCAGTACTTC; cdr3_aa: CATSERSRGKETQYF
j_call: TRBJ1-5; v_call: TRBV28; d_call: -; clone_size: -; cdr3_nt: TGTGCCAGCAGTGCCGGGGAGACTAGCAATCAGCCCCAGCATTTT; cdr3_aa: CASSAGETSNQPQHF
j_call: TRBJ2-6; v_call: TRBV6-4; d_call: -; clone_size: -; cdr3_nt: TGTGCCAGCAGCCCCGACTCGAACTCTGGGGCCAACGTCCTGACTTTC; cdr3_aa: CASSPDSNSGANVLTF
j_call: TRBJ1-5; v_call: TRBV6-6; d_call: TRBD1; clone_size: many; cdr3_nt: TGTGCCAGCAGTTATGGACAGGGCAATCAGCCCCAGCATTTT; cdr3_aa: CASSYGQGNQPQHF
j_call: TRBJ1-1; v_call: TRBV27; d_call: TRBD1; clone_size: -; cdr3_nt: TGTGCCAGCAGTGAGCAGGGGGGCACTGAAGCTTTCTTT; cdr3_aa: CASSEQGGTEAFF
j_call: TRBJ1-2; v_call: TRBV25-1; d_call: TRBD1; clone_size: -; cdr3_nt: TGTGCCAGCTCCGGACAGGGGGTACGGGGCTACACCTTC; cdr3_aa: CASSGQGVRGYTF
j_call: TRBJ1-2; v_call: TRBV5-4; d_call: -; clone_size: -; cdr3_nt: TGTGCCAGCAGTGACGGAGGTTATGGCTACACCTTC; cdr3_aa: CASSDGGYGYTF
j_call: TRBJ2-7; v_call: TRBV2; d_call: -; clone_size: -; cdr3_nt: TGTGCCAGCAGTGTTTCCGGGACTCAAGGAAGGCACGAGCAGTACTTC; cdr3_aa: CASSVSGTQGRHEQYF
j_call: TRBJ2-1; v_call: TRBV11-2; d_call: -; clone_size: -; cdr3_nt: TGTGCCAGCAGCTCAGGTGAGGCGGGAATGAGGAATGAGCAGTTCTTC; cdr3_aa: CASSSGEAGMRNEQFF
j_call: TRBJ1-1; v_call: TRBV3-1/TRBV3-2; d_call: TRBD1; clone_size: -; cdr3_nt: TGTGCCAGCACCCGCCGGACAGGGAGGAACACTGAAGCTTTCTTT; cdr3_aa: CASTRRTGRNTEAFF
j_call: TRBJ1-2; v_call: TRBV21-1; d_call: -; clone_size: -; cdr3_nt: TGTGCCAGCAGCAACTCACCACCTCAGGCGTATAACTATGGCTACACCTTC; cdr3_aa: CASSNSPPQAYNYGYTF
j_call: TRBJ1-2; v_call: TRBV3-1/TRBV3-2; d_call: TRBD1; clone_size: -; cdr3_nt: TGTGCCAGCAGCCACGGGACAGGACCTTTTAACGACTATGGCTACACCTTC; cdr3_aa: CASSHGTGPFNDYGYTF
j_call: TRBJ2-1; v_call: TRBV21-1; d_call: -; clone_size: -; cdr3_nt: TGTGCCAGCGCCCGAATCCTGGCAGAGCAGTTCTTC; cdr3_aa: CASARILAEQFF
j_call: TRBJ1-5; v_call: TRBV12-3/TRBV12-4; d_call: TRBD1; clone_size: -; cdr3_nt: TGTGCCAGCAGTGTGGACAGGGCTCAGCCCCAGCATTTT; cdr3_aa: CASSVDRAQPQHF
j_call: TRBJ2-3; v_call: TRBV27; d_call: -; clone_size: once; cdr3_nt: TGTGCCAGCAGTCCCGGGACAGATACGCAGTATTTT; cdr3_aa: CASSPGTDTQYF
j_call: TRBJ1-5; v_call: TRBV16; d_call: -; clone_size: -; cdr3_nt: TGTGCCAGCAGCCAATCCCCCAGTTCTTTACATCAGCCCCAGCATTTT; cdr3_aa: CASSQSPSSLHQPQHF
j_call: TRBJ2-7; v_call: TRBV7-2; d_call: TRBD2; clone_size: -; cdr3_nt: TGTGCCAGCAGCTCCCCGGGTCGGGGGGGGGCCTACGAGCAGTACTTC; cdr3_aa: CASSSPGRGGAYEQYF
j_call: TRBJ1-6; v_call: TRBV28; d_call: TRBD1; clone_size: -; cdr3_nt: TGTGCCAGCAGTCCCCACCTTTTGGGACAGGAAAGACTTATGGTGGATTCACCCCTCCACTTT; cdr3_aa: CASSPHLLGQERLMVDSPLHF
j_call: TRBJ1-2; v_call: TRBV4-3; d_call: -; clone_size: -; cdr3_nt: TGCGCCAGCAGCCCCGGGGCGGGAGCTAACTATGGCTACACCTTC; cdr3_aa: CASSPGAGANYGYTF
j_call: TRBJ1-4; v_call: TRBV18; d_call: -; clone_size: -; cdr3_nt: TGTGCCAGCTCGCCGACTCAAACTAATGAAAAACTGTTTTTT; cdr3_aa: CASSPTQTNEKLFF
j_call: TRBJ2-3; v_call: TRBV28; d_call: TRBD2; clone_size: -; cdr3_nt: TGTGCCAGCAGCGGAGGGGAGGGGATCACAGATACGCAGTATTTT; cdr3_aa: CASSGGEGITDTQYF